This T cell receptor beta chain was documented in a study of identical twins. General study findings and limits: High-abundance cord blood beta clonotypes had fewer insertions; memory repertoires showed none.

This clonotype was seen at least ten times. Its antigen remains unidentified. TCRdb itself ran the 5' RACE reads through MiXCR, one entry per CDR3 protein. Of around 480,000 distinct CDR3 sequences listed, about 13% are singletons. There are 14 residues in the CDR3. From germline, CDR1 is DFQATT and CDR2 SNEGSKA (reference sequence). The V segment lost 3 bases and the J segment 0 bases; nucleotides outside the gene matches: 3. The same sample was also used in a study of yellow fever vaccine responses in identical twins.

The receptor was isolated from a woman younger than 30 in good health. The specimen was CD4+ T cells sorted from blood. This chain uses TRBV20-1 with TRBJ2-7, with TRBD2 identical over 9 bases. CDR3: CSARDSGSSYEQYF. The CDR3 DNA sequence: TGCAGTGCTAGGGATAGCGGGAGCTCCTACGAGCAGTACTTC.